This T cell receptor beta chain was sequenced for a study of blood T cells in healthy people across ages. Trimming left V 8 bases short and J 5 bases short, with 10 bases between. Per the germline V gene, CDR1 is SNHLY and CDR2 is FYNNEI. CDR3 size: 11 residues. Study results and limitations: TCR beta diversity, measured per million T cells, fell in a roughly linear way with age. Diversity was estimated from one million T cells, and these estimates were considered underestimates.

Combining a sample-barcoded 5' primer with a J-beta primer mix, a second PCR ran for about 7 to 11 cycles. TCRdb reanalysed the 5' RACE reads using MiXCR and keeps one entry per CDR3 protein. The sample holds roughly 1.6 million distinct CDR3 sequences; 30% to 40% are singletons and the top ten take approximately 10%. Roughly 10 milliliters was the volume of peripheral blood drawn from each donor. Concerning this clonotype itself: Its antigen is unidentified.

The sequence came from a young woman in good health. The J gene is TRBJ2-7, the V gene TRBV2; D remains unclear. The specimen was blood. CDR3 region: CASGQENEQYF. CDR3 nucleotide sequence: TGTGCCAGCGGTCAGGAAAACGAGCAGTACTTC.